The next 30 T cell receptor beta chains were all read from a single sample in a study of cytomegalovirus exposure and HLA in healthy donors. It was with 60 Vbeta and 13 Jbeta primers that the PCR ran. Profiled with immunoSEQ multiplex PCR; TCRdb holds only in-frame clones, not every one. Of 85,000 to 100,000 clones in the sample, approximately 82% are singletons; the top ten hold more than 3%. The sequencing sample was made of PBMCs. The receptors were sampled from a female donor in good health and CMV-seropositive.

Points on this clone: The DNA is left out, because the CDR3 cannot be placed on it with certainty; the CDR3 is given as TCRdb lists it. V and J are TRBV29-1 and TRBJ1-2; TRBD1, the table's D call, was not compared with the DNA. The CDR3 has 12 amino acids, counting both end residues. CDR1 and CDR2 (germline): SQVTM, ANQGSEA. The CDR3 region is CSVGTGIGGYPF.

The V and J genes are TRBV7-2 and TRBJ2-7; D possibly corresponds to TRBD1 (5 bases). Trimming removed 1 base at V and 5 bases at J, with 15 bases between. The length of the CDR3 is 15 residues. Per the germline V gene, CDR1 is SGHTA and CDR2 is FQGNSA. The CDR3 reads CASSLGRVGAHEQYF. CDR3 in DNA: TGTGCCAGCAGCTTAGGCCGGGTAGGGGCCCACGAGCAGTACTTC.

The CDR3 nucleotides read TGTGCCAGCAGCTTTACAACCGGGACAGAAAATGGCTACACCTTC. Its translation: CASSFTTGTENGYTF. The chain couples TRBV7-9 to TRBJ1-2, with TRBD1 matching 7 bases. The J segment lost 6 bases and the V segment lost 3 bases, leaving 10 bases of the junction unmatched. Germline CDR1 is SEHNR and CDR2 is FQNEAQ (reference sequence). This CDR3 comprises 15 residues. Looking up the rest from reference TRBV7-9 and TRBJ1-2 gives the full variable domain: DTGVSQNPRHKITKRGQNVTFRCDPISEHNRLYWYRQTLGQGPEFLTYFQNEAQLEKSRLLSDRFSAERPKGSFSTLEIQRTEQGDSAMYLCASSFTTGTENGYTFGSGTRLTVV.

The V and J genes are TRBV10-1 and TRBJ2-7; 14 positions match TRBD2. Trimming cost V 8 bases and J 6 bases; bases outside gene matches: 3. Germline V CDR1 and CDR2: WNHNN, SYGVQD (reference sequence). This CDR3 spans 13 amino acids. The DNA for the CDR3 is TGCGCCAGCGGGACTAGCGGGAGTTCCGAGCAGTACTTC. Its protein is CASGTSGSSEQYF.

This rearrangement joins TRBV4-2 to TRBJ1-1; weak D call: TRBD1 (6 bases). CDR3 length: 23 residues. The V and J ends lost 4 bases and 8 bases respectively, with 44 bases between them. Germline loops: CDR1 LGHNA, CDR2 YNFKEQ. The CDR3 sequence is CASSRHTLDRLELSPIPTSEAFF. The CDR3 DNA follows: TGTGCCAGCAGCCGTCATACCTTGGACAGACTCGAACTTTCTCCCATCCCCACCAGCGAAGCTTTCTTT.

CDR3 coding DNA: TGTGCCAGCAGTGAGGCTCCGCAGACCCAGTACTTC. It is translated as CASSEAPQTQYF. V is TRBV2 and J is TRBJ2-5; D remains unclear. Deletions cut 3 bases from V and 6 bases from J, with 8 bases between. Germline assignment: CDR1 SNHLY and CDR2 FYNNEI. The CDR3 runs 12 residues.

This chain joins TRBV19 and TRBJ2-2; 7 bases fit TRBD1. V lost 6 bases, J lost 6 bases, and 4 bases stayed unmatched. The CDR3 consists of 13 residues. Looked up from germline, CDR1 is LNHDA and CDR2 is SQIVND (reference sequence). The CDR3 sequence: CASREQGAGELFF. The DNA of the CDR3 is TGTGCCAGTAGGGAGCAGGGGGCCGGGGAGCTGTTTTTT.

J is TRBJ2-7 and V is TRBV2, with 9 bases lining up with TRBD2. Losses at the gene ends were 8 bases for V and 2 bases for J; bases not matched to a gene: 10. Germline CDR1 SNHLY, CDR2 FYNNEI. The CDR3 is 15 amino acids. The CDR3 nucleotides read TGTGCCAGCGGGGGGGGACTAGCCTTTCCCTACGAGCAGTACTTC. Translating gives CASGGGLAFPYEQYF. Using reference TRBV2 and TRBJ2-7 for the parts outside the CDR3, the full variable domain is EPEVTQTPSHQVTQMGQEVILRCVPISNHLYFYWYRQILGQKVEFLVSFYNNEISEKSEIFDDQFSVERPDGSNFTLKIRSTKLEDSAMYFCASGGGLAFPYEQYFGPGTRLTVT.

The genes are TRBV6-1 and TRBJ1-6; no clear D. This CDR3 spans 15 amino acids. Germline loops: CDR1 MNHNS, CDR2 SASEGT. Between the trimmed V and J ends, which lost 1 base and 4 bases, there was a span of 8 bases. The DNA of the CDR3 is TGTGCCAGCAGTGAAGGGAGGTGGTATAATTCACCCCTCCACTTT. Protein: CASSEGRWYNSPLHF.

The V and J genes are TRBV30 and TRBJ2-5; D possibly corresponds to TRBD1 (6 bases). Per the germline V gene, CDR1 is GTSNPN and CDR2 is SVGIG (reference sequence). Trimming removed 3 bases from V and 1 base from J, with 9 bases in between. There are 13 residues in the CDR3. Here the CDR3 reads CAWSRDTQETQYF. For the CDR3, the DNA is TGTGCCTGGAGCCGGGACACCCAAGAGACCCAGTACTTC.

The CDR3 here is CASSPYPTDTQYF. CDR3 coding DNA: TGTGCCAGCAGCCCTTATCCCACAGATACGCAGTATTTT. This rearrangement joins TRBV27 to TRBJ2-3; D not certain. The CDR3 has 13 amino acids. Trimming cost V 6 bases and J 2 bases, with 9 bases left between them. Germline V CDR1 and CDR2: MNHEY, SMNVEV (reference sequence).

V usage is TRBV30 and J usage is TRBJ1-2; 9 positions match TRBD1. Germline CDR1 is GTSNPN and CDR2 is SVGIG (reference sequence). This CDR3 spans 16 amino acids. The V and J ends lost 5 bases and 0 bases, in that order; junction bases with no gene match: 10. The CDR3 DNA reads as TGTGCCTGGGTTGGACAGGGGCCGCGAACTAACTATGGCTACACCTTC. Encoded protein: CAWVGQGPRTNYGYTF.

This sequence joins TRBV5-1 and TRBJ1-1; D uncertain. Trimming cost V 1 base and J 1 base, with 8 bases left between them. Germline CDR1 SGHRS, CDR2 YFSETQ. This CDR3 spans 14 amino acids. CDR3 in amino acids: CASSLYNRNTEAFF. The CDR3 region has the DNA TGCGCCAGCAGCTTGTACAACAGGAACACTGAAGCTTTCTTT.

The chain employs TRBV10-2 and TRBJ2-3; 9 bases line up with TRBD2. This CDR3 contains 13 residues. V was pared by 10 bases and J by 2 bases, with 4 bases of the junction left unmatched. Germline CDR1 is WSHSY and CDR2 is SAAADI. CDR3: CANPSGITDTQYF. CDR3 in DNA: TGCGCCAACCCTAGCGGGATCACAGATACGCAGTATTTT.

This clone has more than one count but fewer than ten. The rearrangement joins TRBV25-1 to TRBJ1-2, with 7 positions matching TRBD1. The CDR3 loop spans 15 amino acids. Per germline, CDR1 MGHDK and CDR2 SYGVNS. With V trimmed by 3 bases and J by 6 bases, 10 bases remained unmatched. The DNA for the CDR3 is TGTGCCAGCAGTGATTCGACAGGGTGGGTTAATGGCTACACCTTC. Its protein is CASSDSTGWVNGYTF.

The V gene is TRBV27, the J gene TRBJ2-7, with 7 bases fitting TRBD1. Germline lookup yields CDR1 MNHEY and CDR2 SMNVEV (reference sequence). The CDR3 has 15 amino acids. The ends lost 0 bases at V and 5 bases at J; junction bases unmatched: 7. CDR3: CASSLSPGQHHEQYF. The CDR3 DNA reads TGTGCCAGCAGTTTATCTCCGGGACAGCATCACGAGCAGTACTTC.

The chain is built from TRBV7-6 and TRBJ1-3; tentative D call: TRBD1 (6 bases). Germline V gene data show CDR1 as SGHVS and CDR2 as FNYEAQ. With 5 bases removed from V and 0 bases from J, the gap between germline ends came to 14 bases. The CDR3 runs to 16 residues. As DNA, the CDR3 is TGTGCCAGCAGCCAAAGGGACAACTTCTCTGGAAACACCATATATTTT. Translated, it gives CASSQRDNFSGNTIYF.

The rearrangement links TRBV21-1 to TRBJ1-6; the D call of TRBD1 is as the table states it, not checked on the DNA. TRBV21-1 is classified as a pseudogene. The CDR3 consists of 13 residues. CDR3 coding DNA: TGTGCCAGCCTTTGGCAGGCCCCGCCACCCCTCCACTTT. Residues: CASLWQAPPPLHF.

The V and J genes are TRBV19 and TRBJ1-1, with D tentatively TRBD1 (6 bases). This CDR3 comprises 14 residues. Trimming removed 5 bases from V and 4 bases from J, with 14 bases in between. Germline values: CDR1 LNHDA, CDR2 SQIVND (reference sequence). In DNA, the CDR3 is TGTGCCAGTAGTCCCGACAGGATTCTCACTGAAGCTTTCTTT. This sequence encodes CASSPDRILTEAFF.

The chain recombines TRBV18 with TRBJ2-7; TRBD1 agrees at 8 bases. The junction had 3 bases not matched to a gene; V was cut back by 3 bases and J by 2 bases. The CDR3 has 14 residues. Per the germline V gene, CDR1 is KGHSH and CDR2 is LQKENI. In nucleotides, the CDR3 is TGTGCCAGCTCACCGACAGGGGAGGCCTACGAGCAGTACTTC. It yields the protein CASSPTGEAYEQYF.

This clone was seen a single time. This CDR3 reads CASSSGTGNTIYF. The CDR3 DNA reads TGTGCCAGCTCGTCCGGGACAGGAAACACCATATATTTT. The V and J genes are TRBV18 and TRBJ1-3; TRBD1 is a possible D gene (6 bases). The CDR3 has 13 residues. Germline-derived CDR1 and CDR2 are KGHSH and LQKENI. The V end was cut by 6 bases, the J end by 4 bases, with 10 bases between.

The chain employs TRBV5-6 and TRBJ2-7; 7 positions agree with TRBD2. This CDR3 comprises 14 residues. Germline CDR1 is SGHDT and CDR2 is YYEEEE. The V segment lost 0 bases and the J segment 7 bases; nucleotides outside the gene matches: 7. The CDR3 bases are TGTGCCAGCAGCTTGGCCCTACTAGCGAGGGAGCAGTACTTC. Its protein is CASSLALLAREQYF.

This sequence joins TRBV7-9 and TRBJ2-7; D unresolved. The CDR3 spans 13 residues. Germline-derived CDR1 and CDR2 are SEHNR and FQNEAQ (reference sequence). Trimming shortened V by 3 bases and J by 0 bases, and 6 bases separated the two germline ends. The chain's CDR3 is CASSLGISYEQYF. The CDR3, as DNA: TGTGCCAGCAGCTTGGGCATCTCCTACGAGCAGTACTTC.

The chain links TRBV5-1 to TRBJ1-1; TRBD1 matches at 8 bases. The CDR3 has 14 residues. V lost 1 base to trimming and J lost 6 bases; unmatched junction nucleotides: 5. Looked up from germline, CDR1 is SGHRS and CDR2 is YFSETQ. This CDR3 is CASSLTDRGPEAFF. The CDR3 DNA reads TGCGCCAGCAGCTTGACAGACAGGGGACCTGAAGCTTTCTTT.

This CDR3 reads CSVGLRESSYEQYF. The CDR3 nucleotides are TGCAGCGTCGGACTCCGGGAGAGCTCCTACGAGCAGTACTTC. This rearrangement joins TRBV29-1 to TRBJ2-7; the D gene is possibly TRBD2 (6 bases). The V and J ends lost 6 bases and 0 bases respectively, with 15 bases between them. Per germline, CDR1 SQVTM and CDR2 ANQGSEA. The CDR3 contains 14 residues.

V and J are TRBV28 and TRBJ2-7; D call uncertain. There are 15 residues in the CDR3. Trimming pared 0 bases from V and 1 base from J, leaving 10 bases between. Germline CDR1 is MDHEN and CDR2 is SYDVKM. The CDR3: CASSLWGQASYEQYF. CDR3 bases: TGTGCCAGCAGTTTATGGGGTCAGGCGTCCTACGAGCAGTACTTC. The variable domain in full, completed from reference TRBV28 and TRBJ2-7, reads DVKVTQSSRYLVKRTGEKVFLECVQDMDHENMFWYRQDPGLGLRLIYFSYDVKMKEKGDIPEGYSVSREKKERFSLILESASTNQTSMYLCASSLWGQASYEQYFGPGTRLTVT.

This clone was counted a few times. The V gene is TRBV6-1, the J gene TRBJ1-1, with no clear D. Germline V gene lookup returns CDR1 MNHNS and CDR2 SASEGT. Trimming stripped 1 base from V and 6 bases from J, with 9 bases between. This CDR3 has 13 residues. The CDR3 reads CASSEGSRSEAFF. CDR3 DNA sequence: TGTGCCAGCAGTGAAGGTTCCCGGTCTGAAGCTTTCTTT.

This clone was observed once. The gene calls are TRBV5-5 and TRBJ2-2; TRBD1 aligns across 11 bases. Germline V lookup: CDR1 SGHKS, CDR2 YYEKEE (reference sequence). After removal of 4 bases from V and 6 bases from J, the junction contained 2 bases not matched to a gene. The length of the CDR3 is 14 residues. The CDR3 nucleotides read TGTGCCAGCAGCAGGGGACAGGGGGCCGGGGAGCTGTTTTTT. Encoded protein: CASSRGQGAGELFF.

The V gene is TRBV6-5, the J gene TRBJ2-2; no definite D call. Germline-derived CDR1 and CDR2 are MNHEY and SVGAGI. The CDR3 contains 15 residues. Trimming shortened V by 5 bases and J by 4 bases, and 14 bases separated the two germline ends. The CDR3 reads CASSRFGYGTGELFF. Here the CDR3 DNA reads TGTGCCAGCAGTCGCTTCGGGTACGGCACCGGGGAGCTGTTTTTT.

Only a few counts were recorded for this clone. V and J are TRBV5-1 and TRBJ2-3, with TRBD1 matching 7 bases. Trimming took 4 bases from V and 6 from J; bases not matched to a gene: 8. The CDR3 is 14 residues long. The germline CDR1 and CDR2 sequences are SGHRS and YFSETQ. In DNA form, the CDR3 reads TGCGCCAGCAGCCTGGGACAGTCCATTGATACGCAGTATTTT. Its translation: CASSLGQSIDTQYF.